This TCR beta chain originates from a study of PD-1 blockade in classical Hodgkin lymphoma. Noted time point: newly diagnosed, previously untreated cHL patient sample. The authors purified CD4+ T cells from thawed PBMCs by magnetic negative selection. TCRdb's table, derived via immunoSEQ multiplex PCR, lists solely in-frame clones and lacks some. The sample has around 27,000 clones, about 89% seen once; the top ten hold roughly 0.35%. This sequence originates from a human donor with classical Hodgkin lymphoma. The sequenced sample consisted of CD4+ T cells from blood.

This CDR3 reads CASSAQGSSGANVLTF. DNA for the CDR3: TGTGCCAGCAGTGCACAGGGTAGCTCTGGGGCCAACGTCCTGACTTTC. This chain joins TRBV6-4 and TRBJ2-6; D might be TRBD1 (6 bases). V shed 4 bases and J shed 0 bases, with 10 bases lying between them. The CDR3 is made up of 16 amino acids. Germline V gene lookup returns CDR1 MRHNA and CDR2 SNTAGT.